The T cell receptor (beta chain) described here comes from a study of control samples from healthy donors and cancer patients. Assay used: immunoSEQ multiplex PCR; TCRdb lists only in-frame clones, some missing. The sample carries roughly 370,000 clones, 80% to 95% recorded once. Unmatched junction bases numbered 12, after V lost 5 bases and J lost 6 bases. CDR3 length: 16 residues. Germline CDR1 SGHNT, CDR2 YENEEA. Sample: PBMCs. This clonotype was obtained from a man aged 35 to 55 with head and neck cancer. The V gene is TRBV11-3, the J gene TRBJ2-1; TRBD1 matches 8 bases. CDR3 amino acids: CASSIGRTGSTNEQFF. CDR3 sequence (DNA): TGTGCCAGCAGCATAGGGAGGACAGGGTCGACCAATGAGCAGTTCTTC.